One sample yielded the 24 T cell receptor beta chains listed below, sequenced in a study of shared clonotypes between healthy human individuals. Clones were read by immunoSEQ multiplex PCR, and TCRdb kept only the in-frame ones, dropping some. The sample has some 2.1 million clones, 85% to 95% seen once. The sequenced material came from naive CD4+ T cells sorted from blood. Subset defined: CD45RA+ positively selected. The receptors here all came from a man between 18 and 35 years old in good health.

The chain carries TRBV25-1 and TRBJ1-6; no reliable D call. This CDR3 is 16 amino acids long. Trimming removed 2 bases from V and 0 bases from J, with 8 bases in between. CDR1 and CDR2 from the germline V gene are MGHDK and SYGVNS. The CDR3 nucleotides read TGTGCCAGCAGTGAAACAGCGAGCTCCTATAATTCACCCCTCCACTTT. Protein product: CASSETASSYNSPLHF. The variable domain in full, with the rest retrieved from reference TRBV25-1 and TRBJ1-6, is EADIYQTPRYLVIGTGKKITLECSQTMGHDKMYWYQQDPGMELHLIHYSYGVNSTEKGDLSSESTVSRIRTEHFPLTLESARPSHTSQYLCASSETASSYNSPLHFGNGTRLTVT.

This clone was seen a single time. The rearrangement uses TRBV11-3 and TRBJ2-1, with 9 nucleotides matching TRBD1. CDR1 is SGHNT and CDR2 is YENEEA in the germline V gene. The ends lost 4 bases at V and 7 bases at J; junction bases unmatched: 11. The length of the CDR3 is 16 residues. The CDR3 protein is CASSSHGTGSVNEQFF. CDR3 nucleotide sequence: TGTGCCAGCAGCTCCCACGGGACAGGGTCCGTTAATGAGCAGTTCTTC.

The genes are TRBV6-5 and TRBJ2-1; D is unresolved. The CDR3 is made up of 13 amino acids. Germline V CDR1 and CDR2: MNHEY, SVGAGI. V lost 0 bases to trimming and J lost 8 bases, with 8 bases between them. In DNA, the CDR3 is TGTGCCAGCAGTTACTCACCCGGTGATGAGCAGTTCTTC. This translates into CASSYSPGDEQFF.

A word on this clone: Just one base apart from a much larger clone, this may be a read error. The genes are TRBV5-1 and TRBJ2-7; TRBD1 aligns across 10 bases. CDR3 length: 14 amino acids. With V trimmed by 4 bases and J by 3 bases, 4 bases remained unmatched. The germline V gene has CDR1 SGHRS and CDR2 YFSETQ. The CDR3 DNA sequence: TGCGCCAGCAGCATGGGACAGGGGCTCTACGAGCAGTACTTC. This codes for CASSMGQGLYEQYF.

The CDR3 loop reads CASSPGLAGGSDTQYF. CDR3 bases: TGTGCCAGCAGCCCGGGACTAGCGGGAGGTTCAGATACGCAGTATTTT. J is TRBJ2-3 and V is TRBV7-2; 15 bases match TRBD2. The CDR3 loop spans 16 amino acids. V dropped 5 bases and J dropped 4; count of bases not matched to a gene: 4. Germline V gene lookup returns CDR1 SGHTA and CDR2 FQGNSA.

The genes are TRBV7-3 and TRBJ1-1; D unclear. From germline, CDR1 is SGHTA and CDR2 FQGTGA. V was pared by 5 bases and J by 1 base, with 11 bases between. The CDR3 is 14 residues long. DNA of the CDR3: TGTGCCAGCAGCCCACGATCGGGGAACACTGAAGCTTTCTTT. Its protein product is CASSPRSGNTEAFF.

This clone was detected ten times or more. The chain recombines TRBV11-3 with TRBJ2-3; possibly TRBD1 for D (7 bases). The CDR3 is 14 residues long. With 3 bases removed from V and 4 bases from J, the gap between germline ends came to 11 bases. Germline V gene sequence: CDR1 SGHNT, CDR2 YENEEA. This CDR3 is CASSLEGAADTQYF. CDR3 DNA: TGTGCCAGCAGCTTGGAGGGGGCCGCAGATACGCAGTATTTT.

CDR3 nucleotide sequence: TGCGCCAGCAGCTTACACAGGGGTATAGGTGGAAACACCATATATTTT. It specifies CASSLHRGIGGNTIYF. The rearrangement uses TRBV5-1 and TRBJ1-3; the match to TRBD1 covers 7 bases. The ends lost 2 bases at V and 3 bases at J; junction bases unmatched: 8. The CDR3 spans 16 residues. CDR1 is SGHRS, CDR2 YFSETQ, per germline.

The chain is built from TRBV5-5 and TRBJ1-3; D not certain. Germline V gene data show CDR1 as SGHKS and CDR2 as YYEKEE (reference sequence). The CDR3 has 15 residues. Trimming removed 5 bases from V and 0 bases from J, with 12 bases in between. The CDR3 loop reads CASSWTSGSGNTIYF. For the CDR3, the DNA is TGTGCCAGCAGTTGGACGTCTGGCTCTGGAAACACCATATATTTT.

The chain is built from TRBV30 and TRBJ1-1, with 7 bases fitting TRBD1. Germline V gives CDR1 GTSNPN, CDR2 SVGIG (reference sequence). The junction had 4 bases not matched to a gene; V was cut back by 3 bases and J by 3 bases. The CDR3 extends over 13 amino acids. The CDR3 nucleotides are TGTGCCTGGAGAGGACAGGCGCACACTGAAGCTTTCTTT. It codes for CAWRGQAHTEAFF. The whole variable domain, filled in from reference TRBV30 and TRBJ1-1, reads SQTIHQWPATLVQPVGSPLSLECTVEGTSNPNLYWYRQAAGRGLQLLFYSVGIGQISSEVPQNLSASRPQDRQFILSSKKLLLSDSGFYLCAWRGQAHTEAFFGQGTRLTVV.

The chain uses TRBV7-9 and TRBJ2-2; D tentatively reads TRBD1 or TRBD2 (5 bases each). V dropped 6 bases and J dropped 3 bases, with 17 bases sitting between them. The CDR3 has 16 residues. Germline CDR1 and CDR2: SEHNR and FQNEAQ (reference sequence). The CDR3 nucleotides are TGTGCCAGCAGTTTATCGCCGGGACGGTACACCGGGGAGCTGTTTTTT. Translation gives CASSLSPGRYTGELFF.

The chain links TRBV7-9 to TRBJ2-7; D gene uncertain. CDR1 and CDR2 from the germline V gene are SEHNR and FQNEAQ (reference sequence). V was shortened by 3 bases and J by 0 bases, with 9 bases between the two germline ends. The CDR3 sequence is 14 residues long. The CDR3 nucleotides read TGTGCCAGCAGCTTTGGGCCTAGCTCCTACGAGCAGTACTTC. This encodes CASSFGPSSYEQYF.

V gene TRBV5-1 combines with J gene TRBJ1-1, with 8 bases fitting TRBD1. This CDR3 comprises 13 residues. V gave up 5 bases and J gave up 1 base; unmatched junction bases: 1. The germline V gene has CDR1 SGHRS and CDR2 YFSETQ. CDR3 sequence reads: CASRGTGNTEAFF. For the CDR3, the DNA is TGCGCCAGCAGGGGGACAGGGAACACTGAAGCTTTCTTT.

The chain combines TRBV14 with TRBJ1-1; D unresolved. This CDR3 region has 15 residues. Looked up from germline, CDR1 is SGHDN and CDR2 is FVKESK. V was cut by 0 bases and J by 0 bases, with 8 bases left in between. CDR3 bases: TGTGCCAGCAGCCAAGAAGGGCCTATGAACACTGAAGCTTTCTTT. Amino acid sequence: CASSQEGPMNTEAFF.

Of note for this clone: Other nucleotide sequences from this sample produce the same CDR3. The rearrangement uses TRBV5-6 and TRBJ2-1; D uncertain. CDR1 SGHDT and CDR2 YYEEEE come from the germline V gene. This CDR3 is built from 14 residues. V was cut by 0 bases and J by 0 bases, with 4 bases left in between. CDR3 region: CASSLDGSYNEQFF. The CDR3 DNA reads TGTGCCAGCAGCTTGGACGGCTCCTACAATGAGCAGTTCTTC.

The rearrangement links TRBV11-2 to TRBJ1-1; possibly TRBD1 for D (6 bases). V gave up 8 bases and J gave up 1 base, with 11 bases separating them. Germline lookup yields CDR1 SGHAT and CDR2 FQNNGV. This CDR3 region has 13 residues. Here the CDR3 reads CASGRGENTEAFF. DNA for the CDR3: TGTGCCAGCGGCAGGGGCGAGAACACTGAAGCTTTCTTT.

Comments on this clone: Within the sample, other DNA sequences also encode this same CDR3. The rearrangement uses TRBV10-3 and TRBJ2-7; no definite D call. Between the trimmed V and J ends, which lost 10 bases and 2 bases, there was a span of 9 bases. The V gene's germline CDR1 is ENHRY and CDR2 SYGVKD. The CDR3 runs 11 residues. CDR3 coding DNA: TGTGCCACGGGCGGAGCCTACGAGCAGTACTTC. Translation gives CATGGAYEQYF.

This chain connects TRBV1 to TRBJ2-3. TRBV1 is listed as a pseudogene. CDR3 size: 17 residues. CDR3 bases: TGCACCAGCAGCCAAGATGGAGCTAGGCAGGATGCAGATACGCAGTATTTT. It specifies CTSSQDGARQDADTQYF.

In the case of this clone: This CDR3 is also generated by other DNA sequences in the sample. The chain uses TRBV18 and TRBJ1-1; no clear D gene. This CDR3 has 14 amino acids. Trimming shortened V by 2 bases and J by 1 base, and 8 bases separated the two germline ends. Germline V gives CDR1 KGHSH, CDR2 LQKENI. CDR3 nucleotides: TGTGCCAGCTCACCAGGACCCAAGAACACTGAAGCTTTCTTT. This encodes CASSPGPKNTEAFF.

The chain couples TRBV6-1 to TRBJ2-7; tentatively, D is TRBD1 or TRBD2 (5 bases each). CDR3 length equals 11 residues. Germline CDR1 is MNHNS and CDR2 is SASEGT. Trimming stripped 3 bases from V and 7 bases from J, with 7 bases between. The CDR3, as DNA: TGTGCCAGCAGTGACTGGGGGGAGCAGTACTTC. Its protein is CASSDWGEQYF.

CDR3 sequence reads: CASTDRNTDTQYF. CDR3 nucleotide sequence: TGTGCCAGCACAGACAGAAACACAGATACGCAGTATTTT. The V and J genes are TRBV6-5 and TRBJ2-3, with a weak D call TRBD1 (5 bases). CDR3 length: 13 residues. From germline, CDR1 is MNHEY and CDR2 SVGAGI. The V end was cut by 7 bases, the J end by 2 bases, with 10 bases between.

CDR3 coding DNA: TGTGCCAGCAGTTTTAGAACGGGGGGGTCCTACTATGGCTACACCTTC. Residues: CASSFRTGGSYYGYTF. The rearrangement links TRBV28 to TRBJ1-2, with D perhaps TRBD1 (5 bases). Germline V CDR1 and CDR2: MDHEN, SYDVKM. The V gene lost 3 bases and the J gene lost 3 bases, with 17 bases spanning the gap. The length of the CDR3 is 16 residues.

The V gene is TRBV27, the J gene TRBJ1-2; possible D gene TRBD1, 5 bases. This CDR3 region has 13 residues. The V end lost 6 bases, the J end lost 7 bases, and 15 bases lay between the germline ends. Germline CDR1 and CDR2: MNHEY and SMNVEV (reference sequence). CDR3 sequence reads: CASRQPGLGGYTF. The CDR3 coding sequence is TGTGCCAGCAGGCAGCCAGGGCTGGGTGGCTACACCTTC.

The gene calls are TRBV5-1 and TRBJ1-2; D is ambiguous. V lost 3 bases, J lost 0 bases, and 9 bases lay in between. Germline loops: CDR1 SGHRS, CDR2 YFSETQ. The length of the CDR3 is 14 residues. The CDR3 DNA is TGCGCCAGCAGCTCGGACGGGGCTAACTATGGCTACACCTTC. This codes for CASSSDGANYGYTF. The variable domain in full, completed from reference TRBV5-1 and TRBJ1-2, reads KAGVTQTPRYLIKTRGQQVTLSCSPISGHRSVSWYQQTPGQGLQFLFEYFSETQRNKGNFPGRFSGRQFSNSRSEMNVSTLELGDSALYLCASSSDGANYGYTFGSGTRLTVV.